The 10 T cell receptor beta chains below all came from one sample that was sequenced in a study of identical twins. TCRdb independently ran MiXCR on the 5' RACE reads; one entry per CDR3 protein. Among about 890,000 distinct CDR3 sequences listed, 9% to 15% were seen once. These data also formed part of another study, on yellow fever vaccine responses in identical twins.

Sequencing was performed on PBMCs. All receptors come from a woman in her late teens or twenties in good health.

The DNA for the CDR3 is TGTGCCAGCAGTTACGGGGGGCTAGCGGGAGTGGAGACCCAGTACTTC. It yields the protein CASSYGGLAGVETQYF. The V and J genes are TRBV6-5 and TRBJ2-5, with 10 bases aligning to TRBD2. V lost 2 bases, J lost 5 bases, and 8 bases stayed unmatched. Germline-derived CDR1 and CDR2 are MNHEY and SVGAGI. The CDR3 is 16 residues long.

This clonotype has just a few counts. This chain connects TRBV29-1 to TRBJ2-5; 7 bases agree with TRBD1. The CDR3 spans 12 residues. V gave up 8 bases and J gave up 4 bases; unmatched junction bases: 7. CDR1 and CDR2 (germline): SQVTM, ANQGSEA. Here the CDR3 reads CSSGTVSETQYF. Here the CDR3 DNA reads TGCAGCTCCGGGACAGTCTCAGAGACCCAGTACTTC.

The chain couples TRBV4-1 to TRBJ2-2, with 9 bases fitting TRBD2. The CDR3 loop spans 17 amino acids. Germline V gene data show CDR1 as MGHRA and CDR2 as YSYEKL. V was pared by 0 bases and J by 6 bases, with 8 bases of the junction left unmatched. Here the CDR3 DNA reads TGCGCCAGCAGCCAAGAATGGCGGGGGGGGATTCCCGGGGAGCTGTTTTTT. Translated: CASSQEWRGGIPGELFF.

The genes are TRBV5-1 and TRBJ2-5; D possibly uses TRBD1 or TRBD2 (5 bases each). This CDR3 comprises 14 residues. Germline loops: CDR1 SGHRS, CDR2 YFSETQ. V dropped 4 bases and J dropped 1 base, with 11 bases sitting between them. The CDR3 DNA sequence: TGCGCCAGCAGCACCGGGACCCTCCAAGAGACCCAGTACTTC. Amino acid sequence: CASSTGTLQETQYF.

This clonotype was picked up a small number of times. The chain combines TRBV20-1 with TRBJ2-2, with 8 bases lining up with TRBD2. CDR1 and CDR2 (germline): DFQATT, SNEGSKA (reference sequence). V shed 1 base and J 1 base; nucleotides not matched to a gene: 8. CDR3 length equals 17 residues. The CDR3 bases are TGCAGTGCTAGAGCCCCGGGGGGGGTGAAGAACACCGGGGAGCTGTTTTTT. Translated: CSARAPGGVKNTGELFF.

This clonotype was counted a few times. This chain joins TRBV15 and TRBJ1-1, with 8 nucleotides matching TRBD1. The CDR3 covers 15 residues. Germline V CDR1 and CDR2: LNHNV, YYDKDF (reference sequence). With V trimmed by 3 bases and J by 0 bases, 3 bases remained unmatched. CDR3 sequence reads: CATSSRQGLNTEAFF. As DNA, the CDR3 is TGTGCCACCAGCAGTAGACAGGGGTTGAACACTGAAGCTTTCTTT.

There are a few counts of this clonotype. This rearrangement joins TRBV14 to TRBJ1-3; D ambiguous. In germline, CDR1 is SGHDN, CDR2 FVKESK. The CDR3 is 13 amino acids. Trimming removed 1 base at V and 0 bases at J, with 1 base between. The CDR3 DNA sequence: TGTGCCAGCAGCCAAGCCTCTGGAAACACCATATATTTT. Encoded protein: CASSQASGNTIYF.

DNA of the CDR3: TGTGCCAGCAGCTTAAGGGGAACCTCTGGGGCCAACGTCCTGACTTTC. The encoded protein is CASSLRGTSGANVLTF. The rearrangement uses TRBV7-9 and TRBJ2-6; perhaps TRBD1 as D (5 bases). This CDR3 has 16 residues. CDR1 is SEHNR, CDR2 FQNEAQ, per germline (reference sequence). V was cut by 2 bases and J by 0 bases, with 8 bases left in between.

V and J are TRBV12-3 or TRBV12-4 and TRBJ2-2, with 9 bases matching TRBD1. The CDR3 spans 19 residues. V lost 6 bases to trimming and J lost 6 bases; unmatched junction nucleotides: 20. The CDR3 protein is CASRAKVRLGQGVPGELFF. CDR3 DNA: TGTGCCAGCAGAGCGAAGGTTCGCTTGGGACAGGGTGTTCCCGGGGAGCTGTTTTTT.

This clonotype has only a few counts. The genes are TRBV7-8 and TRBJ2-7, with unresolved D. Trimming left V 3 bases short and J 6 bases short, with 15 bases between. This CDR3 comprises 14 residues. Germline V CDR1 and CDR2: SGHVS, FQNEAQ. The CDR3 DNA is TGTGCCAGCAGCTTTGGTAGAATGAGAGGCGAGCAGTACGTC. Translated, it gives CASSFGRMRGEQYV.